This T cell receptor (beta chain) was sequenced in a study of blood T cells in healthy people across ages. Study-level points and caveats: Naive CD4+ cells and diversity were both higher in long-lived donors than in aged donors. Leaving the PBMCs unsorted stopped any conclusive comparison of naive versus antigen-experienced cells.

A sample-barcoded 5' primer and a J-beta primer mix were used in a second PCR of about 7 to 12 cycles. A 12-random-nucleotide template-switch adaptor tagged each cDNA molecule. In TCRdb, the 5' RACE reads were re-called with MiXCR into one record per CDR3 protein. The sample has approximately 1.5 million distinct CDR3 sequences, around 36% seen once. Between the trimmed V and J ends, which lost 4 bases and 1 base, there was a span of 11 bases. The CDR3 spans 14 residues. Germline assignment: CDR1 MDHEN and CDR2 SYDVKM. Worth noting for this clonotype: Its matching antigen is unknown.

The total RNA that was extracted per sample amounted to at least 5 micrograms. The source is a woman in her 30s in good health. V and J are TRBV28 and TRBJ2-7; D remains unclear. Sequencing used blood. The CDR3 DNA reads TGTGCCAGCAGTTCCCCGGCGGTTTCCTACGAGCAGTACTTC. Translating gives CASSSPAVSYEQYF.